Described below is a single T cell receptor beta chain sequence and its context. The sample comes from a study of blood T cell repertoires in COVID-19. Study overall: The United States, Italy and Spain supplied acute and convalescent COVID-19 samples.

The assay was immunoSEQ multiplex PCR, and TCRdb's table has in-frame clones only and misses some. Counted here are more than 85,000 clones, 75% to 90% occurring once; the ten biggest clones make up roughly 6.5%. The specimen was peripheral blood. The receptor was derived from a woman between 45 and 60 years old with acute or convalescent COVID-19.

CDR3 bases: TGTGCCAGCAGCCCTCGAAGGGGCACCGGGGAGCTGTTTTTT. Translating gives CASSPRRGTGELFF. The chain combines TRBV11-2 with TRBJ2-2; D possibly corresponds to TRBD1 (5 bases). This CDR3 has 14 amino acids. Trimming removed 5 bases from V and 4 bases from J, with 11 bases in between. CDR1 is SGHAT and CDR2 is FQNNGV in the germline V gene.